The rows below give T cell receptor beta chains drawn from one sample of a study of cytomegalovirus exposure and HLA in healthy donors. Sequenced by immunoSEQ multiplex PCR; TCRdb stores in-frame clones only, minus some. The data show approximately 180,000 clones, with about four fifths seen just once and around 4.8% held by the top ten. Sequencing was carried out using PBMCs. The receptors were gathered from a man aged 18 to 30 in good health and CMV-seronegative. Each CDR3 is given without its conserved first and last residue. Each record gives: clone size, D gene, J gene, V gene, CDR3 protein. The D gene is left open where the match is weak. The size field is filled for only some rows; it gives once, few, many or a size class.

once | . | TRBJ1-1 | TRBV7-6 | ASSLGTDNTEAF
. | TRBD2 | TRBJ2-3 | TRBV27 | ASSSSGTSGTVDTQY
. | . | TRBJ2-5 | TRBV19 | ASSPSRRGETQY
. | . | TRBJ1-2 | TRBV29-1 | SVEGTGDYGYT
few | . | TRBJ2-7 | TRBV5-4 | ASSLGAGQYNEQY
. | . | TRBJ2-7 | TRBV7-2 | ASSLRISYEQY
. | . | TRBJ2-5 | TRBV18 | ASSPRRQEFQETQY
. | . | TRBJ2-1 | TRBV28 | ASSPPGAASYNEQF
. | . | TRBJ2-2 | TRBV6-5 | ASRSTNTGELF
. | . | TRBJ1-5 | TRBV12-5 | ASGLAGFWGNQPQH
. | TRBD2 | TRBJ2-2 | TRBV5-1 | ASSARLAGGPNTGELF
once | TRBD1 | TRBJ2-1 | TRBV4-1 | ASSPNRGQGYNEQF
. | . | TRBJ2-1 | TRBV5-6 | ASSLTFRGSPLNEQF
. | . | TRBJ1-5 | TRBV15 | ATSSGQPLSYSNQPQH
. | TRBD1 | TRBJ2-2 | TRBV29-1 | SGAGTENTGELF
. | . | TRBJ2-3 | TRBV10-1 | ASSTTGTDTQY
. | TRBD1 | TRBJ1-3 | TRBV6-1 | ASSLGQTTGNTIY
. | . | TRBJ2-1 | TRBV7-3 | ASSLGGGAEQF
. | . | TRBJ1-2 | TRBV7-2 | ASSLALDSIYGYT
. | . | TRBJ2-1 | TRBV19 | ASSSRNNEQF
. | . | TRBJ1-2 | TRBV5-1 | ASRQTRAYYGYT
. | TRBD1 | TRBJ2-7 | TRBV19 | ASSFGTAYEQY
. | TRBD2 | TRBJ2-1 | TRBV6-6 | ASKQPGTSGVNEQF
. | TRBD2 | TRBJ2-7 | TRBV19 | ASSLYEAGGMYEQY
. | . | TRBJ2-5 | TRBV18 | ASSPPRGGETQY
. | . | TRBJ1-5 | TRBV10-3 | AISEGDYQPQH
. | . | TRBJ2-2 | TRBV7-3 | ASSFPNTGELF
. | . | TRBJ2-7 | TRBV27 | ASSLARDIYEQY
. | TRBD2 | TRBJ2-2 | TRBV5-1 | ASSSGALAGGPSTGELF
. | TRBD2 | TRBJ2-1 | TRBV29-1 | SVVLSGSPGNEQF
. | . | TRBJ1-5 | TRBV7-9 | ASSPGTSHDQPQH
. | TRBD2 | TRBJ2-5 | TRBV7-9 | ASSSREGGPQETQY
once | TRBD2 | TRBJ2-1 | TRBV4-1 | ASSQDYGAGVLGEQF
. | TRBD1 | TRBJ1-2 | TRBV2 | ATTGRDRNYGYT
. | TRBD2 | TRBJ2-7 | TRBV7-8 | ASGRTRAYEQY
. | TRBD1 | TRBJ2-7 | TRBV4-1 | ASSQGDRSYEQY
. | . | TRBJ2-7 | TRBV5-4 | ASSLSQGLSEQY
few | . | TRBJ2-7 | TRBV6-6 | ASTPSPGFGQY
. | TRBD1 | TRBJ1-2 | TRBV7-2 | ASSLDGQGIYGYT
. | TRBD1 | TRBJ1-2 | TRBV13 | ASSQTGWDGYT
. | . | TRBJ1-4 | TRBV5-1 | ASSLASFATNEKLF
. | . | TRBJ1-5 | TRBV4-1 | ASSSHRESNQPQH
. | . | TRBJ1-4 | TRBV5-1 | ASSYINHDGDEKLF
. | TRBD1 | TRBJ2-7 | TRBV25-1 | ASSGLDRSTYEQY
. | . | TRBJ1-5 | TRBV15 | ATSRDLTVGQPQH
. | . | TRBJ2-2 | TRBV18 | ASSQTRIWTKNTGELF
. | . | TRBJ1-2 | TRBV2 | ASSSRGPNYGYT
. | TRBD2 | TRBJ2-1 | TRBV28 | ASSSAGGIVEQF
. | TRBD2 | TRBJ2-7 | TRBV28 | ASRGPTTSGRSPRAYEQY
. | . | TRBJ2-5 | TRBV10-3 | AISLTGETQY
. | . | TRBJ1-1 | TRBV27 | ATNTGSTEAF
few | TRBD1 | TRBJ2-1 | TRBV5-1 | ASRQTGIHEQF
. | . | TRBJ1-4 | TRBV20-1 | SALNEKLF